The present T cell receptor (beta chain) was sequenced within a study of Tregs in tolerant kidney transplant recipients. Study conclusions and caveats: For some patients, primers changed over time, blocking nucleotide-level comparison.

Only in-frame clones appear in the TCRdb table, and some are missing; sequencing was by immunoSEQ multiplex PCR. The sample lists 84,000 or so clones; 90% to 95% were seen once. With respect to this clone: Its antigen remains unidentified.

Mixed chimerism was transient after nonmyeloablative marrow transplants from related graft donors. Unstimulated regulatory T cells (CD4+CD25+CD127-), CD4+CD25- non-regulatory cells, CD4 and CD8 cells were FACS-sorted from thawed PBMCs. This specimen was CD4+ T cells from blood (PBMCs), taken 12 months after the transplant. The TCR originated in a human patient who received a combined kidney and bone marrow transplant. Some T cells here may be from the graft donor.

This CDR3 is CASNLRTTRTINNEQFF. CDR3 bases: TGTGCCAGCAATTTAAGGACAACCCGTACTATTAACAATGAGCAGTTCTTC. V is TRBV2 and J is TRBJ2-1; a weak D match, TRBD1 (5 bases). V was clipped by 7 bases and J by 5 bases, with 24 bases between them. CDR3 length equals 17 residues. Germline loops: CDR1 SNHLY, CDR2 FYNNEI.